The 28 T cell receptor beta chains in this list originate from one sample, sequenced in a study of PD-L1 blockade in urothelial cancer. Sequencing was performed with immunoSEQ multiplex PCR; in TCRdb, only in-frame clones are kept and a portion is missing. The sample carries 40,000 to 55,000 clones, 88% recorded once. The sample's time point: peripheral blood 6 weeks after treatment start. The specimen comprised PBMCs, sampled around atezolizumab (anti-PD-L1) treatment. Receptors were obtained from a man in his 60s with urothelial cancer.

The gene calls are TRBV4-3 and TRBJ2-2; unclear D gene. The CDR3 sequence is 14 residues long. Germline V gives CDR1 LGHNA, CDR2 YSLEER. Deletions cut 4 bases from V and 0 bases from J, with 6 bases between. The chain's CDR3 is CASSLDTNTGELFF. CDR3 nucleotides: TGCGCCAGCAGCCTCGACACGAACACCGGGGAGCTGTTTTTT.

The chain uses TRBV27 and TRBJ2-7, with 8 bases fitting TRBD1. Germline V gives CDR1 MNHEY, CDR2 SMNVEV (reference sequence). The CDR3 length is 14 residues. Trimming removed 6 bases from V and 4 bases from J; junction bases left unmatched: 8. The CDR3 protein is CASSLRQGSYEQYF. The DNA of the CDR3 is TGTGCCAGCAGCCTAAGACAGGGGTCATACGAGCAGTACTTC.

This chain joins TRBV19 and TRBJ2-1; 7 bases fit TRBD1. CDR1 is LNHDA, CDR2 SQIVND, per germline (reference sequence). CDR3 length: 16 amino acids. V trimming: 5 bases; J trimming: 4 bases; junction bases outside the gene matches: 11. The CDR3 nucleotides read TGTGCCAGTAGTGTCAGGACAGGCCAATCATACAATGAGCAGTTCTTC. Translating gives CASSVRTGQSYNEQFF.

This chain joins TRBV11-2 and TRBJ1-3; 8 nucleotides agree with TRBD1. V dropped 3 bases and J dropped 0; count of bases not matched to a gene: 4. The CDR3 has 16 amino acids. Germline V gives CDR1 SGHAT, CDR2 FQNNGV. The CDR3 region is CASSFGQGPSGNTIYF. As DNA, the CDR3 is TGTGCCAGCAGCTTTGGACAGGGACCCTCTGGAAACACCATATATTTT.

The chain couples TRBV28 to TRBJ1-4; 9 bases are shared with TRBD1. The V gene end was trimmed by 5 bases and the J gene end by 5 bases; junction bases not matched to a gene: 0. Germline CDR1 is MDHEN and CDR2 is SYDVKM. The CDR3 has 13 amino acids. This CDR3 reads CASSGTGNEKLFF. CDR3 nucleotides: TGTGCCAGCAGTGGGACAGGGAATGAAAAACTGTTTTTT.

This rearrangement joins TRBV6-6 to TRBJ1-1; 9 nucleotides agree with TRBD1. Germline CDR1 is MNHNY and CDR2 is SVGAGI (reference sequence). The CDR3 extends over 15 amino acids. V gave up 6 bases and J gave up 2 bases; unmatched junction bases: 7. Written as DNA, the CDR3 is TGTGCCAGCAGGGGATGGGACAGGGCAAACACTGAAGCTTTCTTT. This sequence encodes CASRGWDRANTEAFF.

The chain has TRBV5-1 and TRBJ2-5; the match to TRBD1 covers 9 bases. This CDR3 has 15 amino acids. From germline, CDR1 is SGHRS and CDR2 YFSETQ. The ends lost 3 bases at V and 5 bases at J; junction bases unmatched: 8. The DNA of the CDR3 is TGCGCCAGCAGCTCAGGACAGGGGATTTTCGAGACCCAGTACTTC. Its translation is CASSSGQGIFETQYF.

The CDR3 DNA is TGTGCCAGTAGTATGGAGGGGGCGCCGGACACTGAAGCTTTCTTT. Translation gives CASSMEGAPDTEAFF. The chain combines TRBV19 with TRBJ1-1; TRBD1 matches 7 bases. After removal of 3 bases from V and 3 bases from J, the junction contained 7 bases not matched to a gene. The germline V gene has CDR1 LNHDA and CDR2 SQIVND (reference sequence). This CDR3 comprises 15 residues.

The CDR3 loop reads CASKVGGASNQPQHF. As DNA, the CDR3 is TGTGCCAGCAAAGTGGGGGGAGCGAGCAATCAGCCCCAGCATTTT. V usage is TRBV28 and J usage is TRBJ1-5; D might be TRBD1 (5 bases). Germline CDR1 is MDHEN and CDR2 is SYDVKM. CDR3 length: 15 amino acids. The germline V and J ends were trimmed by 7 bases and 1 base, with 14 bases remaining between them.

The rearrangement uses TRBV7-8 and TRBJ2-1; TRBD2 might be the D (5 bases). The CDR3 spans 14 residues. The V end lost 3 bases, the J end lost 8 bases, and 14 bases lay between the germline ends. The germline V gene has CDR1 SGHVS and CDR2 FQNEAQ. CDR3: CASSFGSSWDEQFF. The DNA for the CDR3 is TGTGCCAGCAGCTTTGGTTCTAGCTGGGATGAGCAGTTCTTC.

This clone was observed once. The rearrangement joins TRBV28 to TRBJ2-4; D call uncertain. The CDR3 runs to 12 residues. V was cut by 6 bases and J by 9 bases, with 12 bases left in between. CDR1 and CDR2 from the germline V gene are MDHEN and SYDVKM. The CDR3 DNA follows: TGTGCCAGCAGCTACCTACCCCTCATTCAGTACTTC. Its translation is CASSYLPLIQYF.

The V and J genes are TRBV27 and TRBJ1-1; D perhaps matches TRBD1 (5 bases). The V and J ends lost 3 bases and 1 base respectively, with 9 bases between them. CDR3 length: 14 amino acids. Germline V gene lookup returns CDR1 MNHEY and CDR2 SMNVEV (reference sequence). The chain's CDR3 is CASSFLTANTEAFF. The CDR3, as DNA: TGTGCCAGCAGTTTTCTGACAGCGAACACTGAAGCTTTCTTT.

The chain employs TRBV9 and TRBJ2-5; perhaps TRBD1 as D (5 bases). Trimming cost V 3 bases and J 2 bases, with 14 bases left between them. The V gene's germline CDR1 is SGDLS and CDR2 YYNGEE. The CDR3 has 15 residues. The CDR3 loop is CASSAAPTEQETQYF. CDR3 sequence (DNA): TGTGCCAGCAGCGCAGCCCCGACAGAACAAGAGACCCAGTACTTC.

This clone has a handful of counts. The CDR3 nucleotides read TGCGCCAGCAGTGAGTCGGTTCGGGGATCACCCCTCCACTTT. Protein: CASSESVRGSPLHF. This chain links TRBV10-1 with TRBJ1-6; D uncertain. This CDR3 is built from 14 residues. The germline V gene has CDR1 WNHNN and CDR2 SYGVQD (reference sequence). Trimming took 0 bases from V and 10 from J, leaving 10 bases between them.

The V gene is TRBV19, the J gene TRBJ2-7; 7 bases line up with TRBD1. With 6 bases clipped from V and 2 bases from J, the junction kept 4 bases outside the gene matches. Germline CDR1 LNHDA, CDR2 SQIVND (reference sequence). The CDR3 extends over 13 amino acids. The CDR3 DNA is TGTGCCAGTAGAGCGACAGGGACCTACGAGCAGTACTTC. Amino acids: CASRATGTYEQYF. The full variable domain, rest sourced from reference TRBV19 and TRBJ2-7, is DGGITQSPKYLFRKEGQNVTLSCEQNLNHDAMYWYRQDPGQGLRLIYYSQIVNDFQKGDIAEGYSVSREKKESFPLTVTSAQKNPTAFYLCASRATGTYEQYFGPGTRLTVT.

The V gene is TRBV7-2, the J gene TRBJ2-7; 8 positions match TRBD2. The germline V gene encodes CDR1 SGHTA and CDR2 FQGNSA. CDR3 length equals 15 residues. J was trimmed by 7 bases and V by 0 bases; bases with no gene match: 8. The CDR3 bases are TGTGCCAGCAGCTTAGCGGGACTAGAAAGCGGGGAGCAGTACTTC. This sequence encodes CASSLAGLESGEQYF.

CDR3 amino acids: CASSYSPDLNTEAFF. The CDR3 DNA follows: TGTGCCAGCAGTTACTCTCCAGACTTGAACACTGAAGCTTTCTTT. The rearrangement links TRBV6-5 to TRBJ1-1; D remains ambiguous. Trimming stripped 0 bases from V and 0 bases from J, with 8 bases between. Germline loops: CDR1 MNHEY, CDR2 SVGAGI. The CDR3 contains 15 residues.

The rearrangement uses TRBV18 and TRBJ2-5; 7 bases are shared with TRBD1. The germline V gene encodes CDR1 KGHSH and CDR2 LQKENI. Trimming at V came to 1 base and at J to 3 bases, leaving 2 bases not matched to a gene. The CDR3 runs 14 residues. The CDR3 region has the DNA TGTGCCAGCTCACCACGACAGGGAGAAGAGACCCAGTACTTC. This sequence encodes CASSPRQGEETQYF.

This clone was observed a single time. This rearrangement joins TRBV5-1 to TRBJ2-2; the D is unclear. The V gene lost 6 bases and the J gene lost 1 base, with 16 bases spanning the gap. In germline, CDR1 is SGHRS, CDR2 YFSETQ. The CDR3 is made up of 16 amino acids. CDR3 residues: CASNLGTVKNTGELFF. CDR3 sequence (DNA): TGCGCCAGCAACCTTGGAACAGTCAAGAACACCGGGGAGCTGTTTTTT.

This clone appeared once. The chain couples TRBV18 to TRBJ2-2, with TRBD1 identical over 11 bases. This CDR3 spans 17 amino acids. The V and J ends lost 3 bases and 6 bases, in that order; junction bases with no gene match: 9. Germline loops: CDR1 KGHSH, CDR2 LQKENI. CDR3 amino acids: CASSPEWTGGTPGELFF. As DNA, the CDR3 is TGTGCCAGCTCACCTGAGTGGACAGGGGGCACCCCCGGGGAGCTGTTTTTT.

The chain recombines TRBV29-1 with TRBJ2-1, with D possibly matching TRBD2 (6 bases). V lost 4 bases and J lost 6, with 16 bases in between. The length of the CDR3 is 14 residues. Germline-derived CDR1 and CDR2 are SQVTM and ANQGSEA. CDR3 nucleotides: TGCAGCGTTGGGAGGCTAGCGCTCAGCAATGAGCAGTTCTTC. Its translation: CSVGRLALSNEQFF.

The chain employs TRBV5-1 and TRBJ2-5, with 9 bases identical to TRBD2. The CDR3 covers 17 residues. With V trimmed by 0 bases and J by 4 bases, 10 bases remained unmatched. The germline gives CDR1 SGHRS, CDR2 YFSETQ. The CDR3 loop reads CASSLVGSGRSRETQYF. In DNA, the CDR3 is TGCGCCAGCAGCTTGGTGGGTAGCGGGAGATCTAGAGAGACCCAGTACTTC.

This chain joins TRBV5-1 and TRBJ2-7; unclear D gene. Germline V gene data show CDR1 as SGHRS and CDR2 as YFSETQ. V was cut by 7 bases and J by 4 bases, with 15 bases left in between. This CDR3 contains 13 residues. CDR3 residues: CASGSNGGYEQYF. The DNA for the CDR3 is TGCGCCAGCGGTAGTAACGGTGGTTACGAGCAGTACTTC.

V is TRBV9 and J is TRBJ2-1, with 12 bases fitting TRBD2. Germline V CDR1 and CDR2: SGDLS, YYNGEE. The CDR3 consists of 18 residues. J was trimmed by 4 bases and V by 0 bases; bases with no gene match: 8. CDR3 DNA: TGTGCCAGCAGCGTAGACAGGGGACTAGCGGGTCAATACAATGAGCAGTTCTTC. Protein product: CASSVDRGLAGQYNEQFF.

The chain combines TRBV10-3 with TRBJ2-3; TRBD2 aligns across 11 bases. Germline V gene lookup returns CDR1 ENHRY and CDR2 SYGVKD. This CDR3 comprises 17 residues. With 0 bases clipped from V and 2 bases from J, the junction kept 4 bases outside the gene matches. CDR3 nucleotide sequence: TGTGCCATCAGTGAGTCGAAGACTAGCGGGAACACAGATACGCAGTATTTT. As protein: CAISESKTSGNTDTQYF.

The V call is TRBV7-3, the J call TRBJ2-3; 12 bases match TRBD2. The CDR3 contains 18 residues. Trimming cost V 5 bases and J 1 base; bases outside gene matches: 10. Germline-derived CDR1 and CDR2 are SGHTA and FQGTGA. CDR3 loop: CASSQTSSGGAGTDTQYF. For the CDR3, the DNA is TGTGCCAGCAGCCAAACATCTAGCGGGGGGGCCGGCACAGATACGCAGTATTTT.

The CDR3 DNA is TGTGCCAGCAGCGCCACGATACTAGAGTCTGGCACAGATACGCAGTATTTT. Amino acid sequence: CASSATILESGTDTQYF. This chain connects TRBV9 to TRBJ2-3; weak D call: TRBD2 (5 bases). Germline V gene data show CDR1 as SGDLS and CDR2 as YYNGEE. The CDR3 length is 17 residues. V was pared by 3 bases and J by 1 base, with 18 bases between.

This rearrangement joins TRBV7-3 to TRBJ2-7; possible D gene TRBD1, 6 bases. The germline V gene has CDR1 SGHTA and CDR2 FQGTGA. The V gene lost 5 bases and the J gene lost 4 bases, with 15 bases spanning the gap. The CDR3 spans 14 residues. The CDR3 reads CASSLRPDSYEQYF. Written as DNA, the CDR3 is TGTGCCAGCAGCCTACGCCCGGACAGTTACGAGCAGTACTTC. Using reference TRBV7-3 and TRBJ2-7 for the parts outside the CDR3, the full variable domain is GAGVSQTPSNKVTEKGKYVELRCDPISGHTALYWYRQSLGQGPEFLIYFQGTGAADDSGLPNDRFFAVRPEGSVSTLKIQRTERGDSAVYLCASSLRPDSYEQYFGPGTRLTVT.